One and the same sample provided the 5 T cell receptor beta chains below, sequenced in a study of cytomegalovirus exposure and HLA in healthy donors. Method: immunoSEQ multiplex PCR; TCRdb's copy keeps in-frame clones and lacks some. The sample holds about 120,000 clones, more than 75% seen once. The sequenced sample was PBMCs. The receptors shown here come from a woman aged 25-40 years in good health and CMV-seronegative.

This clone was detected only a few times. The chain uses TRBV6-1 and TRBJ2-3, with 9 bases aligning to TRBD2. V was pared by 5 bases and J by 3 bases, with 6 bases of the junction left unmatched. Germline V gene sequence: CDR1 MNHNS, CDR2 SASEGT. The length of the CDR3 is 15 residues. This CDR3 is CASSRVSGGTDTQYF. CDR3 coding DNA: TGTGCCAGCAGTAGAGTTAGCGGGGGAACAGATACGCAGTATTTT.

The J gene is TRBJ1-1, the V gene TRBV28, with 7 bases lining up with TRBD1. CDR1 is MDHEN, CDR2 SYDVKM, per germline. V gave up 8 bases and J gave up 7 bases; unmatched junction bases: 7. This CDR3 is built from 12 residues. The CDR3 loop is CASQGDFIEAFF. In DNA, the CDR3 is TGTGCCAGCCAGGGGGATTTCATTGAAGCTTTCTTT.

The DNA for the CDR3 is TGTGCCAGCAGCCGGGACAGTAACTACAATGAGCAGTTCTTC. This gives the protein CASSRDSNYNEQFF. The rearrangement links TRBV7-2 to TRBJ2-1; 7 nucleotides line up with TRBD1. This CDR3 is built from 14 residues. V trimming: 5 bases; J trimming: 3 bases; junction bases outside the gene matches: 4. Germline V gene lookup returns CDR1 SGHTA and CDR2 FQGNSA. The variable domain in full, with the rest retrieved from reference TRBV7-2 and TRBJ2-1, is GAGVSQSPSNKVTEKGKDVELRCDPISGHTALYWYRQSLGQGLEFLIYFQGNSAPDKSGLPSDRFSAERTGGSVSTLTIQRTQQEDSAVYLCASSRDSNYNEQFFGPGTRLTVL.

The rearrangement links TRBV7-8 to TRBJ2-5; 9 bases agree with TRBD1. Trimming at V came to 7 bases and at J to 5 bases, leaving 11 bases not matched to a gene. Germline CDR1 is SGHVS and CDR2 is FQNEAQ. This CDR3 contains 15 residues. The CDR3 loop is CASTLNRGPWETQYF. CDR3 sequence (DNA): TGTGCCAGCACCCTTAACAGGGGGCCCTGGGAGACCCAGTACTTC. The full variable domain, rest sourced from reference TRBV7-8 and TRBJ2-5, is GAGVSQSPRYKVAKRGQDVALRCDPISGHVSLFWYQQALGQGPEFLTYFQNEAQLDKSGLPSDRFFAERPEGSVSTLKIQRTQQEDSAVYLCASTLNRGPWETQYFGPGTRLLVL.

The rearrangement links TRBV5-1 to TRBJ2-5; TRBD1 matches 9 bases. J lost 4 bases, V lost 4 bases, and 5 bases had no gene match. CDR3 length equals 14 residues. Germline CDR1 is SGHRS and CDR2 is YFSETQ. The CDR3 sequence: CASSRRDRVETQYF. CDR3 nucleotides: TGCGCCAGCAGCCGGCGGGACAGGGTAGAGACCCAGTACTTC.